Sequencing of this TCR beta chain was carried out in a study of blood T cell repertoires in COVID-19. Study as a whole: The United States, Italy and Spain supplied acute and convalescent COVID-19 samples. PBMCs, B-cell-depleted T cells, or T cells provided the cDNA or gDNA that made up the material.

The authors' processing: It was from reference gene primer amplification that nucleated cell counts were estimated. Profiled with immunoSEQ multiplex PCR; TCRdb holds only in-frame clones, not every one. D and trimming come from the DNA, and the V and J calls and clone size come from that table. Among about 410,000 clones listed, roughly 90% were seen once. Followed longitudinally, the Seattle patients had been enrolled during active infection. This clone has only a few counts. The CDR3 spans 17 residues. Per germline, CDR1 LNHNV and CDR2 YYDKDF (reference sequence). The V and J ends lost 3 bases and 4 bases respectively, with 21 bases between them.

The V call is TRBV15, the J call TRBJ1-2, with D possibly being TRBD1 (5 bases). The sample comprised peripheral blood. This TCR was recovered from a woman aged 40-49 years with COVID-19, enrolled during active disease. The CDR3 DNA reads TGTGCCACCAGCAGGGATGACGCGACAGCCCCGATCTATGGCTACACCTTC. Protein product: CATSRDDATAPIYGYTF. Based on the CDR3 plus reference TRBV15 and TRBJ1-2, the full variable domain is DAMVIQNPRYQVTQFGKPVTLSCSQTLNHNVMYWYQQKSSQAPKLLFHYYDKDFNNEADTPDNFQSRRPNTSFCFLDIRSPGLGDTAMYLCATSRDDATAPIYGYTFGSGTRLTVV.